The sequence of this TCR beta chain was determined in a study of graft-versus-host responses after intestinal transplantation. Background on the study: Recipients got multivisceral, liver-intestinal, or isolated intestinal transplants. Among the recipients, all got anti-thymocyte globulin induction and then tacrolimus and steroids for around 3 years. Study-wide findings and caveats: Subjects displaying graft-donor T cell macrochimerism possessed elevated graft-versus-host to host-versus-graft clonal ratios inside allografts.

Measured with immunoSEQ multiplex PCR; TCRdb has only the in-frame clones, and not every one. The table includes over 100,000 clones, approximately 93% detected once. Per germline, CDR1 SGHAT and CDR2 FQNNGV. The CDR3 consists of 14 residues. V was pared by 5 bases and J by 9 bases, with 18 bases between. Notes on this clone: Antigen unknown.

Sample: unstimulated CD8+ T cells sorted from spleen or lymph node cells, taken before transplant. The receptor was isolated from a human donor who was the organ donor for an intestinal transplant. The chain has TRBV11-2 and TRBJ2-3; D gene unclear. The CDR3 here is CASSDPEADETQYF. The CDR3 region has the DNA TGTGCCAGCAGCGACCCCGAGGCAGACGAGACGCAGTATTTT.